This record concerns one T cell receptor (beta chain) sequence. Its antigen remains unidentified. The data were taken from a study of T cell responses to AZD1222 COVID-19 vaccine. Study observations and caveats: Baseline serostatus was positive in only a handful of AZD1222 recipients.

The table came from immunoSEQ multiplex PCR; TCRdb's copy has only in-frame clones and leaves some out. The sample contains over 100,000 clones, approximately 86% of which appear only once. The V gene lost 4 bases and the J gene lost 3 bases, with 12 bases spanning the gap. Germline V gene data show CDR1 as SGHTA and CDR2 as FQGNSA. The CDR3 covers 14 residues. The chain carries TRBV7-2 and TRBJ1-2; D is possibly TRBD1 (5 bases). Material: peripheral blood, obtained 28 days after the second AZD1222 dose. The receptor comes from an adult who received the AZD1222 COVID-19 vaccine. DNA for the CDR3: TGTGCCAGCAGCTCAATGGGGGGGTACTATGGCTACACCTTC. Amino acids: CASSSMGGYYGYTF. Full variable domain (outside the CDR3, taken from reference TRBV7-2 and TRBJ1-2): GAGVSQSPSNKVTEKGKDVELRCDPISGHTALYWYRQSLGQGLEFLIYFQGNSAPDKSGLPSDRFSAERTGGSVSTLTIQRTQQEDSAVYLCASSSMGGYYGYTFGSGTRLTVV.